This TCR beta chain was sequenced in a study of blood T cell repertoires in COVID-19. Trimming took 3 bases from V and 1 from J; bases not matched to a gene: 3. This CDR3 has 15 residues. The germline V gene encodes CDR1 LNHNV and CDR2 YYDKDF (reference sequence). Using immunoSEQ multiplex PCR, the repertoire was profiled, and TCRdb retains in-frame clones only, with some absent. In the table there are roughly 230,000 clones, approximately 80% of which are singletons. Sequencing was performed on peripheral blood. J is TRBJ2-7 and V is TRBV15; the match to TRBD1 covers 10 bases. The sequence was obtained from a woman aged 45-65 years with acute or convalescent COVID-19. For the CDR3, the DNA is TGTGCCACCAGCAGGGGGACAGGGGAATCCTACGAGCAGTACTTC. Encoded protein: CATSRGTGESYEQYF.